The rows below give T cell receptor beta chains drawn from one sample of a study of T cell responses to AZD1222 COVID-19 vaccine. Produced via immunoSEQ multiplex PCR; TCRdb's table is partial and in-frame only. In the table there are 150,000 or so clones, 75% to 90% of which are singletons. Sequencing used peripheral blood, obtained on day 0 of AZD1222 vaccination. The receptors derive from an adult in good health. CDR3s include the opening cysteine and the closing phenylalanine or tryptophan. The order of the fields is J gene, D gene, clone size, V gene, CDR3 protein. A D gene is named only where the DNA matches it firmly. Not every row has a clone size; where given, it reads once, few, many or a size class.

>TRBJ1-1|NA|NA|TRBV29-1
CSGLLPNTEAFF
>TRBJ1-1|NA|NA|TRBV4-1
CASSPRLNTEAFF
>TRBJ1-5|NA|NA|TRBV7-2
CASSLVVSGNQPQHF
>TRBJ2-3|NA|NA|TRBV7-2
CASSLGLADTQYF
>TRBJ2-7|NA|NA|TRBV5-1
CASSDPGETYEQYF
>TRBJ1-1|NA|NA|TRBV29-1
CSVEVFTREAFF
>TRBJ2-5|NA|NA|TRBV10-3
CAIRGREDNQYF
>TRBJ1-3|NA|NA|TRBV25-1
CASSARRGGNTIYF
>TRBJ1-1|NA|NA|TRBV5-6
CASSPGRRGTEAFF
>TRBJ2-2|TRBD1|NA|TRBV2
CASRGDRGRDTGELFF
>TRBJ1-6|TRBD1|NA|TRBV7-2
CASSLGGQKSSPLHF
>TRBJ2-4|NA|NA|TRBV19
CASNFGQGIQYF
>TRBJ1-1|NA|NA|TRBV5-1
CASSLQPGQGTQLNTEAFF
>TRBJ1-1|NA|NA|TRBV10-1
CASSSCQDIENTEAFF
>TRBJ1-5|NA|NA|TRBV6-2/TRBV6-3
CASSYERTGGQPQHF
>TRBJ2-3|NA|NA|TRBV20-1
CSVDSTDTQYF
>TRBJ2-3|TRBD2|NA|TRBV30
CAWIGGADTQYF
>TRBJ1-6|NA|NA|TRBV7-9
CASSFSESGSPLHF
>TRBJ1-2|NA|few|TRBV5-6
CASSFGDGEVKRF
>TRBJ2-7|TRBD1|NA|TRBV5-4
CASSPGGSYEQYF
>TRBJ2-7|TRBD1|NA|TRBV7-2
CASSLSPGTGVEQYF
>TRBJ1-1|NA|NA|TRBV4-2
CASSQDDNKNTEAFF